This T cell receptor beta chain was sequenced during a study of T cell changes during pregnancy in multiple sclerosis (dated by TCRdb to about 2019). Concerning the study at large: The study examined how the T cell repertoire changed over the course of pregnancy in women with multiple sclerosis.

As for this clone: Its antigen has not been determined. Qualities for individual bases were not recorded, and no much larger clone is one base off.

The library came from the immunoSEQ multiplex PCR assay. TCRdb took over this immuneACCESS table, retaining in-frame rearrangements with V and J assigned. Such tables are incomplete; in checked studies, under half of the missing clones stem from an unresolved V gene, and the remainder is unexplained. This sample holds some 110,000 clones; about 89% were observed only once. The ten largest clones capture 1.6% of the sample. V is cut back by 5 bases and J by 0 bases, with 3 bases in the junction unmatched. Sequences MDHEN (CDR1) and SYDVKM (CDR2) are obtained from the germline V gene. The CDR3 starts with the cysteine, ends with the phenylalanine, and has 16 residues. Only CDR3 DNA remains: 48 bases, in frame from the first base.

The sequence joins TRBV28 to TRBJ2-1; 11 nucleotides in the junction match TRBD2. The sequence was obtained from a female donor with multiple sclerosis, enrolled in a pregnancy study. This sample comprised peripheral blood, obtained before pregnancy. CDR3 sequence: CASSVTSGNSYNEQFF. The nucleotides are TGTGCCAGCAGTGTGACTAGCGGGAACTCCTACAATGAGCAGTTCTTC.